This T cell receptor (beta chain) was documented in a study of blood T cell repertoires in COVID-19. The CDR3 loop spans 14 amino acids. V was clipped by 2 bases and J by 3 bases, with 10 bases between them. Germline V gene lookup returns CDR1 KGHSH and CDR2 LQKENI. The method was immunoSEQ multiplex PCR; TCRdb's version includes in-frame clones alone and lacks a portion of them. The sample consists of 86,000 or so clones, roughly four fifths of them appearing once. V is TRBV18 and J is TRBJ1-2; the D gene is possibly TRBD1 (5 bases). The specimen sequenced was peripheral blood. The TCR sequence derives from an elderly woman with acute or convalescent COVID-19. The CDR3: CASSPDDRYYGYTF. CDR3 sequence (DNA): TGTGCCAGCTCACCAGACGACAGATACTATGGCTACACCTTC.